The 21 T cell receptor beta chains below come from one sample, sequenced in a study of T-cell reconstitution after alpha-beta-depleted transplantation in children. Using unique molecular identifiers, the investigators prepared the TCRbeta library. MiXCR, run by TCRdb on the PCR reads, gives a single entry per CDR3 protein. The sample has some 400,000 distinct CDR3 sequences; about a fifth are singletons. Sequenced here: PBMCs from the stem cell graft donor, sampled from the stem cell graft. The receptors stem from a human donor who donated a stem cell graft to a child with acute myeloid leukemia.

The V and J genes are TRBV12-3 or TRBV12-4 and TRBJ2-5, with TRBD2 matching 8 bases. CDR3 length: 16 residues. Unmatched junction bases numbered 9, after V lost 5 bases and J lost 1 base. CDR3 sequence reads: CASSHGKTSAQETQYF. The CDR3 region has the DNA TGTGCCAGCAGTCATGGGAAGACTAGCGCCCAAGAGACCCAGTACTTC.

This clonotype has a count of ten or more. The J gene is TRBJ2-7, the V gene TRBV7-6; 12 bases agree with TRBD2. Germline V gene lookup returns CDR1 SGHVS and CDR2 FNYEAQ. The CDR3 sequence is 15 residues long. J lost 7 bases, V lost 5 bases, and 9 bases had no gene match. In DNA form, the CDR3 reads TGTGCCAGCAGCCTCTCTAGCGGGAGGGCGAGTGAGCAGTACTTC. This encodes CASSLSSGRASEQYF.

This clonotype was recorded many times. The V call is TRBV24-1, the J call TRBJ2-5; D remains unclear. This CDR3 has 11 residues. Germline loops: CDR1 KGHDR, CDR2 SFDVKD. Trimming shortened V by 4 bases and J by 4 bases, and 3 bases separated the two germline ends. The CDR3 DNA sequence: TGTGCCACCAGTGAATTAGAGACCCAGTACTTC. Protein product: CATSELETQYF.

The V and J genes are TRBV2 and TRBJ2-5; perhaps TRBD2 as D (5 bases). V was cut by 3 bases and J by 5 bases, with 13 bases left in between. Germline CDR1 is SNHLY and CDR2 is FYNNEI. The CDR3 has 14 residues. The CDR3 protein is CASSDPDAGETQYF. In nucleotides, the CDR3 is TGTGCCAGCAGTGATCCGGACGCGGGCGAGACCCAGTACTTC.

This clonotype appeared a few times. This chain links TRBV7-2 with TRBJ2-1, with TRBD2 matching over 7 bases. With V trimmed by 5 bases and J by 10 bases, 8 bases remained unmatched. The CDR3 length is 13 residues. CDR1 and CDR2 (germline): SGHTA, FQGNSA. In DNA form, the CDR3 reads TGTGCCAGCAGCCCCAGGACTAGTAGAGAGCAGTTCTTC. It translates to CASSPRTSREQFF.

This clonotype was seen more than once but under ten times. The V and J genes are TRBV9 and TRBJ2-7, with 7 bases identical to TRBD1. With 4 bases clipped from V and 2 bases from J, the junction kept 9 bases outside the gene matches. Looked up from germline, CDR1 is SGDLS and CDR2 is YYNGEE. CDR3 length equals 15 residues. The CDR3 bases are TGTGCCAGCAGCCCCGGGACAGCTTGGGCCTACGAGCAGTACTTC. This sequence encodes CASSPGTAWAYEQYF.

In its sample, this clonotype was seen a few times. This chain links TRBV20-1 with TRBJ2-1; no clear D. V was trimmed by 0 bases and J by 7 bases, leaving 4 bases between them. Germline assignment: CDR1 DFQATT and CDR2 SNEGSKA (reference sequence). This CDR3 contains 11 residues. CDR3 sequence reads: CSAREVNEQFF. The CDR3 DNA follows: TGCAGTGCTAGAGAAGTTAATGAGCAGTTCTTC.

This clonotype has just a few counts. The chain is built from TRBV27 and TRBJ1-6, with TRBD1 as a possible D gene (5 bases). V was trimmed by 5 bases and J by 3 bases, leaving 8 bases between them. CDR1 is MNHEY and CDR2 is SMNVEV in the germline V gene (reference sequence). This CDR3 has 14 amino acids. CDR3 nucleotides: TGTGCCAGCAGTGCGAGGGGCTATAATTCACCCCTCCACTTT. Residues: CASSARGYNSPLHF.

The genes are TRBV27 and TRBJ2-7; TRBD2 matches at 9 bases. V dropped 2 bases and J dropped 6; count of bases not matched to a gene: 14. Germline V gene lookup returns CDR1 MNHEY and CDR2 SMNVEV (reference sequence). There are 17 residues in the CDR3. The CDR3 DNA reads TGTGCCAGCAGTTTAAGGGTTGGGGCGGGAGGGCCTTTCGAGCAGTACTTC. Encoded protein: CASSLRVGAGGPFEQYF.

The chain couples TRBV7-2 to TRBJ2-7; D perhaps matches TRBD1 (9 bases). The CDR3 runs 17 residues. Germline values: CDR1 SGHTA, CDR2 FQGNSA. Trimming left V 5 bases short and J 5 bases short, with 25 bases between. CDR3 sequence: CASSPRTRGDRVHEQYF. DNA of the CDR3: TGTGCCAGCAGCCCGCGCACGCGGGGGGACAGGGTACACGAGCAGTACTTC.

This clonotype was detected only a few times. This chain uses TRBV4-3 with TRBJ2-1, with D possibly matching TRBD1 (6 bases). Germline CDR1 reads LGHNA; CDR2 reads YSLEER. V lost 1 base and J 4 bases, leaving 8 bases between the germline ends. The CDR3 has 14 amino acids. The CDR3 reads CASSQATGYNEQFF. The CDR3 region has the DNA TGCGCCAGCAGCCAAGCTACAGGGTACAATGAGCAGTTCTTC.

CDR3: CASSFHGTESYEQYF. CDR3 sequence (DNA): TGTGCCAGCAGTTTTCACGGGACAGAATCCTACGAGCAGTACTTC. The chain is built from TRBV28 and TRBJ2-7; 7 bases are a match to TRBD1. Looked up from germline, CDR1 is MDHEN and CDR2 is SYDVKM. Trimming at V came to 3 bases and at J to 1 base, leaving 6 bases not matched to a gene. The CDR3 is 15 residues long.

This clonotype turned up a few times. The gene calls are TRBV12-3 or TRBV12-4 and TRBJ2-7, with D possibly TRBD1 on 5 matching bases. The CDR3 runs 17 residues. V gave up 4 bases and J gave up 5 bases, with 24 bases separating them. CDR3: CASSSRTAGKVWDEQYF. In nucleotides, the CDR3 is TGTGCCAGCAGTTCCCGGACGGCAGGGAAAGTTTGGGACGAGCAGTACTTC.

This clonotype was recorded a few times. The J gene is TRBJ1-1, the V gene TRBV4-1; D remains unclear. This CDR3 contains 18 residues. From germline, CDR1 is MGHRA and CDR2 YSYEKL. With 5 bases removed from V and 2 bases from J, the gap between germline ends came to 24 bases. The CDR3 protein is CASSGRVGRGSGNTEAFF. In nucleotides, the CDR3 is TGCGCCAGCAGCGGCCGAGTCGGGCGCGGATCTGGTAACACTGAAGCTTTCTTT.

This clonotype was observed many times. V and J are TRBV15 and TRBJ2-5; D gene uncertain. Germline CDR1 and CDR2: LNHNV and YYDKDF (reference sequence). Trimming took off 0 bases at V and 7 bases at J, with 12 bases between the two ends. The CDR3 runs to 14 residues. This CDR3 is CATSRDTSLVTQYF. Here the CDR3 DNA reads TGTGCCACCAGCAGAGATACCTCTTTGGTGACCCAGTACTTC.

This clonotype occurred many times. The chain carries TRBV5-1 and TRBJ1-2, with D possibly matching TRBD1 (6 bases). Trimming cost V 4 bases and J 2 bases, with 9 bases left between them. CDR3 length equals 13 residues. CDR1 and CDR2 from the germline V gene are SGHRS and YFSETQ. CDR3 DNA: TGCGCCAGCAGCCCTGACAGGAACTATGGCTACACCTTC. Its protein is CASSPDRNYGYTF. Full variable domain (rest looked up from reference TRBV5-1 and TRBJ1-2): KAGVTQTPRYLIKTRGQQVTLSCSPISGHRSVSWYQQTPGQGLQFLFEYFSETQRNKGNFPGRFSGRQFSNSRSEMNVSTLELGDSALYLCASSPDRNYGYTFGSGTRLTVV.

This clonotype was counted only a few times. The rearrangement links TRBV28 to TRBJ2-5, with D possibly being TRBD2 (6 bases). From germline, CDR1 is MDHEN and CDR2 SYDVKM. V lost 5 bases and J lost 2, with 9 bases in between. The CDR3 runs 13 residues. The CDR3 loop is CASSDAGQETQYF. CDR3 bases: TGTGCCAGCAGTGATGCGGGACAAGAGACCCAGTACTTC.

This clonotype has at least ten counts. The chain recombines TRBV12-3 or TRBV12-4 with TRBJ2-5, with D perhaps matching TRBD1 or TRBD2 (5 bases each). V shed 4 bases and J shed 4 bases, with 10 bases lying between them. The CDR3 consists of 13 residues. The CDR3 DNA follows: TGTGCCAGCAGTTGGGGACCTCGAGAGACCCAGTACTTC. Its translation is CASSWGPRETQYF.

The table lists this clonotype with a few counts. The rearrangement joins TRBV25-1 to TRBJ2-7; no clear D gene. Germline V lookup: CDR1 MGHDK, CDR2 SYGVNS. This CDR3 region has 15 residues. Trimming shortened V by 3 bases and J by 5 bases, and 17 bases separated the two germline ends. The CDR3 sequence is CASSDRPYPLDEQYF. The CDR3 DNA follows: TGTGCCAGCAGTGATCGGCCCTACCCCCTAGACGAGCAGTACTTC.

This clonotype was counted between two and nine times. The chain recombines TRBV29-1 with TRBJ2-1; D gene unclear. Trimming shortened V by 7 bases and J by 0 bases, and 10 bases separated the two germline ends. The CDR3 contains 13 residues. Germline V gene sequence: CDR1 SQVTM, CDR2 ANQGSEA. In nucleotides, the CDR3 is TGCAGCGCGGGCCCGAGCTCCTACAATGAGCAGTTCTTC. Amino acids: CSAGPSSYNEQFF.

V and J are TRBV21-1 and TRBJ2-1; TRBD1, the D gene given by the table, was not confirmed from the DNA. TRBV21-1 is shown as a pseudogene. The CDR3 is 20 residues long. CDR3 amino acids: CASAQKRESGMRERGDEQFF. The CDR3 nucleotides read TGTGCCAGCGCCCAAAAGAGGGAGAGCGGAATGCGGGAGAGGGGGGATGAGCAGTTCTTC.